Shown below are 13 T cell receptor beta chains from a single sample sequenced in a study of T cells in Graves' hyperthyroidism and ophthalmopathy. RNA transcripts provided the source from which TCR beta CDR3 regions were amplified. Using the HTBI primer set, a first-round RT-PCR was run on the TCR CDR3. In TCRdb, the multiplex PCR reads were re-called with MiXCR into one record per CDR3 protein. The sample carries hundreds of thousands of distinct CDR3 sequences, less than 25% recorded once. Specimen: blood. The receptors here all came from a man aged 25-45 years with Graves' ophthalmopathy.

This clonotype was seen a handful of times. The genes are TRBV30 and TRBJ2-6, with D possibly TRBD2 on 6 matching bases. CDR1 is GTSNPN, CDR2 SVGIG, per germline (reference sequence). V lost 3 bases and J lost 2, with 11 bases in between. CDR3 length: 15 amino acids. The CDR3 sequence is CAWRRGRAGANVLTF. CDR3 sequence (DNA): TGTGCCTGGAGGCGGGGACGGGCTGGGGCCAACGTCCTGACTTTC.

This clonotype was counted only a few times. J is TRBJ2-7 and V is TRBV28; the match to TRBD1 covers 7 bases. This CDR3 has 16 amino acids. In germline, CDR1 is MDHEN, CDR2 SYDVKM. The V and J ends lost 4 bases and 3 bases, in that order; junction bases with no gene match: 12. CDR3 nucleotides: TGTGCCAGCAGTTCCCTCGACAGGGCTCTCGACTACGAGCAGTACTTC. This codes for CASSSLDRALDYEQYF.

The V and J genes are TRBV7-6 and TRBJ2-1; D is perhaps TRBD2 (6 bases). From germline, CDR1 is SGHVS and CDR2 FNYEAQ. The CDR3 has 15 residues. Trimming removed 4 bases at V and 4 bases at J, with 14 bases between. CDR3 protein: CASSYSGPLYNEQFF. The CDR3 nucleotides are TGTGCCAGCAGCTATAGCGGCCCATTATACAATGAGCAGTTCTTC.

The chain carries TRBV25-1 and TRBJ2-3; a weak D match, TRBD1 (6 bases). The CDR3 runs to 14 residues. Germline-derived CDR1 and CDR2 are MGHDK and SYGVNS. The V and J ends lost 3 bases and 5 bases respectively, with 12 bases between them. DNA for the CDR3: TGTGCCAGCAGTGACAGGGGATCGGTAGATACGCAGTATTTT. Translating it yields CASSDRGSVDTQYF.

This clonotype was counted at least ten times. The chain is built from TRBV20-1 and TRBJ2-5, with D possibly matching TRBD2 (5 bases). V lost 6 bases and J 5 bases, leaving 16 bases between the germline ends. The CDR3 runs 13 residues. Germline V CDR1 and CDR2: DFQATT, SNEGSKA (reference sequence). The chain's CDR3 is CSASEGLSETQYF. Here the CDR3 DNA reads TGCAGTGCCAGCGAGGGCCTTAGCGAGACCCAGTACTTC.

This clonotype was observed a handful of times. The rearrangement joins TRBV11-2 to TRBJ2-1; 13 bases match TRBD2. Germline V gives CDR1 SGHAT, CDR2 FQNNGV. This CDR3 is 16 amino acids long. Trimming removed 9 bases from V and 2 bases from J; junction bases left unmatched: 7. The CDR3 DNA is TGTGCCAGTAGGGGGACTAGCGGGGAGACCTACAATGAGCAGTTCTTC. It encodes CASRGTSGETYNEQFF.

This clonotype was detected ten times or more. The chain combines TRBV7-9 with TRBJ1-5; D possibly corresponds to TRBD1 (6 bases). V was pared by 5 bases and J by 3 bases, with 14 bases between. This CDR3 spans 15 amino acids. Germline V gene data show CDR1 as SEHNR and CDR2 as FQNEAQ (reference sequence). The CDR3 loop is CASSPDGGNNQPQHF. The DNA of the CDR3 is TGTGCCAGCAGCCCGGACGGGGGCAACAATCAGCCCCAGCATTTT.

The table lists this clonotype with a few counts. The rearrangement links TRBV20-1 to TRBJ2-1; a possible D gene is TRBD2 (6 bases). V lost 1 base to trimming and J lost 3 bases, with 10 bases between them. CDR3 length: 14 amino acids. Germline V lookup: CDR1 DFQATT, CDR2 SNEGSKA (reference sequence). DNA for the CDR3: TGCAGTGCTAGAGCGGGAGTAGGCTACAATGAGCAGTTCTTC. This translates into CSARAGVGYNEQFF.

The chain recombines TRBV20-1 with TRBJ2-3; 15 bases map to TRBD2. The ends lost 1 base at V and 7 bases at J; junction bases unmatched: 9. CDR3 length equals 17 residues. From germline, CDR1 is DFQATT and CDR2 SNEGSKA (reference sequence). The CDR3 protein is CSARGPGLAGGPNTQYF. CDR3 DNA sequence: TGCAGTGCTAGAGGGCCGGGACTAGCGGGAGGCCCCAATACGCAGTATTTT.

This clonotype has at least ten counts. This sequence joins TRBV30 and TRBJ1-5; D not resolved. The V gene's germline CDR1 is GTSNPN and CDR2 SVGIG (reference sequence). This CDR3 region has 14 residues. Trimming cost V 1 base and J 0 bases, with 7 bases left between them. CDR3 amino acids: CAWSADYSNQPQHF. The CDR3 region has the DNA TGTGCCTGGAGTGCAGACTATAGCAATCAGCCCCAGCATTTT.

This clonotype was observed a few times. The gene calls are TRBV7-9 and TRBJ2-3, with 11 bases aligning to TRBD1. The CDR3 covers 17 residues. Looked up from germline, CDR1 is SEHNR and CDR2 is FQNEAQ (reference sequence). With V trimmed by 2 bases and J by 6 bases, 10 bases remained unmatched. The CDR3 bases are TGTGCCAGCAGCTTAATTTGGATGGACAGGGGGCGTGATACGCAGTATTTT. It specifies CASSLIWMDRGRDTQYF.

About this clonotype: This CDR3 fails to terminate in the conserved phenylalanine or tryptophan, so it likely reflects a read error. The V and J genes are TRBV2 and TRBJ2-1; D perhaps matches TRBD1 (7 bases). Looked up from germline, CDR1 is SNHLY and CDR2 is FYNNEI. The CDR3 totals 15 residues. The CDR3 DNA sequence: TGTGCCAGCGGTGAAGGTGCGGGACAGTACAATGAGCAGTTCTCC. Translating gives CASGEGAGQYNEQFS.

This clonotype was picked up many times. The rearrangement joins TRBV7-2 to TRBJ1-1; TRBD1 might be the D (5 bases). The CDR3 has 14 amino acids. Germline CDR1 SGHTA, CDR2 FQGNSA. V was pared by 3 bases and J by 1 base, with 9 bases between. This chain's CDR3 is CASSFRQPNTEAFF. In DNA form, the CDR3 reads TGTGCCAGCAGCTTCCGACAGCCGAACACTGAAGCTTTCTTT.